The 8 T cell receptor beta chains reported below all come from one sample, sequenced in a study of T cell responses to AZD1222 COVID-19 vaccine. Clones were sequenced by immunoSEQ multiplex PCR, and TCRdb holds only the in-frame ones, with some missing. This sample has approximately 200,000 clones; approximately 94% occur once, and the top ten carry roughly 1%. The sequencing here drew on peripheral blood, taken 28 days after the second AZD1222 dose. These receptors all come from an adult who received the AZD1222 COVID-19 vaccine.

The V call is TRBV18, the J call TRBJ1-1, with TRBD1 matching over 9 bases. V shed 3 bases, J shed 0 bases, and the junction held 8 bases outside the gene matches. The CDR3 extends over 17 amino acids. The germline CDR1 and CDR2 sequences are KGHSH and LQKENI. For the CDR3, the DNA is TGTGCCAGCTCACCCCCACCCGGGACAGGGTTGAACACTGAAGCTTTCTTT. Amino acid sequence: CASSPPPGTGLNTEAFF.

For this clone: The junction differs from germline at one of its ends, possibly a read error. The genes are TRBV18 and TRBJ1-5; 9 positions match TRBD1. Germline V gene sequence: CDR1 KGHSH, CDR2 LQKENI. CDR3 length equals 16 residues. The CDR3 reads CASSPQQGAGNQPQHF. CDR3 DNA: TGTGCCAGCTCGCCACAACAGGGGGCAGGCAATCAGCCCCAGCATTTT.

This sequence joins TRBV6-6 and TRBJ2-7, with a weak D call TRBD2 (6 bases). Germline values: CDR1 MNHNY, CDR2 SVGAGI (reference sequence). This CDR3 is built from 15 residues. Trimming shortened V by 6 bases and J by 0 bases, and 15 bases separated the two germline ends. CDR3 residues: CASSQPDYGSYEQYF. CDR3 bases: TGTGCCAGCAGCCAACCGGACTACGGCTCCTACGAGCAGTACTTC.

V gene TRBV4-1 combines with J gene TRBJ2-3; D not certain. The CDR3 contains 14 residues. Germline loops: CDR1 MGHRA, CDR2 YSYEKL. Trimming shortened V by 1 base and J by 5 bases, and 10 bases separated the two germline ends. The DNA of the CDR3 is TGCGCCAGCAGCCAAGGCTTCCCGCTAGATACGCAGTATTTT. Its protein product is CASSQGFPLDTQYF.

This clone has just one count. The genes are TRBV25-1 and TRBJ1-1, with D unresolved. Trimming removed 0 bases at V and 1 base at J, with 12 bases between. In germline, CDR1 is MGHDK, CDR2 SYGVNS. This CDR3 is built from 16 residues. DNA for the CDR3: TGTGCCAGCAGTGAATATATGGGTCAGCCGAACACTGAAGCTTTCTTT. Residues: CASSEYMGQPNTEAFF.

The V gene is TRBV10-2, the J gene TRBJ2-7, with D perhaps TRBD1 or TRBD2 (7 bases each). Trimming shortened V by 0 bases and J by 4 bases, and 13 bases separated the two germline ends. This CDR3 has 15 amino acids. The germline V gene encodes CDR1 WSHSY and CDR2 SAAADI. This chain's CDR3 is CASSESSRGGYEQYF. The DNA for the CDR3 is TGCGCCAGCAGTGAGTCAAGCAGGGGGGGTTACGAGCAGTACTTC.

The chain links TRBV5-1 to TRBJ1-1, with D perhaps TRBD1 (5 bases). There are 14 residues in the CDR3. With 3 bases removed from V and 2 bases from J, the gap between germline ends came to 11 bases. CDR1 SGHRS and CDR2 YFSETQ come from the germline V gene. In DNA form, the CDR3 reads TGCGCCAGCAGCTCCAGGGTTTTTAACACTGAAGCTTTCTTT. It codes for CASSSRVFNTEAFF.

J is TRBJ1-1 and V is TRBV5-1, with D possibly matching TRBD1 (6 bases). Germline values: CDR1 SGHRS, CDR2 YFSETQ. The CDR3 consists of 16 residues. Trimming removed 0 bases from V and 6 bases from J, with 18 bases in between. The CDR3 spells CASSLVIGGAAAEAFF. The CDR3 nucleotides are TGCGCCAGCAGCTTGGTGATAGGGGGGGCTGCAGCTGAAGCTTTCTTT.